This T cell receptor (beta chain) comes out of a study of blood T cell repertoires in COVID-19. Participant ages covered about 18 to 100 years across approximately 25 US areas. Before they entered the study, exposed participants had met a COVID-19 case within 2 weeks. Measured with immunoSEQ multiplex PCR; TCRdb has only the in-frame clones, and not every one. The table shows 60,000 to 75,000 clones, with under 80% occurring only once. Trimming shortened V by 5 bases and J by 2 bases, and 13 bases separated the two germline ends. The CDR3 extends over 15 amino acids. Germline CDR1 and CDR2: SGHAT and FQNNGV.

The sequenced material came from PBMCs or T cells enriched from blood (not recorded which). The chain employs TRBV11-2 and TRBJ1-3; a possible D gene is TRBD1 (6 bases). This clonotype was obtained from a woman aged 55-69 years who had been exposed to COVID-19. The DNA of the CDR3 is TGTGCCAGCAGCGTCCAGGGGACGGCTGGAAACACCATATATTTT. It translates to CASSVQGTAGNTIYF.